One and the same sample provided the 21 T cell receptor beta chains below, sequenced in a study of blood T cell repertoires in COVID-19. Sequencing was performed with immunoSEQ multiplex PCR; in TCRdb, only in-frame clones are kept and a portion is missing. The table shows some 220,000 clones, with approximately 80% occurring only once. The specimen sequenced was peripheral blood. Every receptor here comes from a woman aged 55-70 years with active or convalescent COVID-19.

The CDR3 here is CASSLGGTSSIEQYF. The CDR3 region has the DNA TGTGCCAGCAGCTTAGGTGGGACTAGCTCTATCGAGCAGTACTTC. The V and J genes are TRBV7-2 and TRBJ2-7, with 9 positions matching TRBD2. Germline CDR1 and CDR2: SGHTA and FQGNSA. With 1 base clipped from V and 6 bases from J, the junction kept 7 bases outside the gene matches. The CDR3 consists of 15 residues.

This clone was recorded only once. The chain recombines TRBV7-9 with TRBJ1-2; unclear D gene. V dropped 5 bases and J dropped 3 bases, with 13 bases sitting between them. This CDR3 region has 14 residues. Germline V gene data show CDR1 as SEHNR and CDR2 as FQNEAQ (reference sequence). Here the CDR3 DNA reads TGTGCCAGCAGCCCACCGATCGGTCACTATGGCTACACCTTC. This sequence encodes CASSPPIGHYGYTF.

J is TRBJ1-1 and V is TRBV27; D is ambiguous. The CDR3 has 13 residues. The germline CDR1 and CDR2 sequences are MNHEY and SMNVEV (reference sequence). Trimming cost V 7 bases and J 2 bases, with 11 bases left between them. The CDR3: CASTLNRNTEAFF. CDR3 nucleotide sequence: TGTGCCAGCACCCTAAACAGAAACACTGAAGCTTTCTTT.

This clone was recorded only once. The J gene is TRBJ2-1, the V gene TRBV29-1; the match to TRBD1 covers 10 bases. This CDR3 contains 15 residues. The V gene end was trimmed by 4 bases and the J gene end by 2 bases; junction bases not matched to a gene: 5. Germline values: CDR1 SQVTM, CDR2 ANQGSEA. The CDR3 sequence: CSVVMGQGPYNEQFF. The CDR3 nucleotides are TGCAGCGTTGTCATGGGACAGGGGCCCTACAATGAGCAGTTCTTC.

V and J are TRBV5-6 and TRBJ1-2; D not resolved. The CDR3 length is 14 residues. Germline CDR1 SGHDT, CDR2 YYEEEE. V was cut by 4 bases and J by 5 bases, with 15 bases left in between. The DNA for the CDR3 is TGTGCCAGCAGCCCCGGGAGGCTCGGGTATGGCTACACCTTC. Translation gives CASSPGRLGYGYTF.

This chain joins TRBV10-3 and TRBJ2-1; 8 nucleotides agree with TRBD2. V lost 2 bases, J lost 8 bases, and 8 bases stayed unmatched. The CDR3 contains 15 residues. CDR1 ENHRY and CDR2 SYGVKD come from the germline V gene. The CDR3 coding sequence is TGTGCCATCAGTGAGCCATCCCGGGGGGGCGATGAGCAGTTCTTC. Translating gives CAISEPSRGGDEQFF.

V gene TRBV27 combines with J gene TRBJ2-1; tentatively, D is TRBD1 (6 bases). The CDR3 runs 14 residues. Trimming took off 7 bases at V and 4 bases at J, with 14 bases between the two ends. Germline loops: CDR1 MNHEY, CDR2 SMNVEV (reference sequence). The CDR3 loop is CASTAGVRYNEQFF. As DNA, the CDR3 is TGTGCCAGCACCGCAGGGGTGAGGTACAATGAGCAGTTCTTC.

The rearrangement joins TRBV5-1 to TRBJ2-1, with 13 bases fitting TRBD2. Trimming took 2 bases from V and 1 from J; bases not matched to a gene: 9. Germline CDR1 and CDR2: SGHRS and YFSETQ. The CDR3 extends over 19 amino acids. The CDR3 loop is CASSFGLAGDLLSYNEQFF. The CDR3 bases are TGCGCCAGCAGCTTCGGACTAGCGGGAGACCTACTTTCCTACAATGAGCAGTTCTTC.

This chain joins TRBV27 and TRBJ2-6, with TRBD1 matching over 9 bases. V was clipped by 3 bases and J by 0 bases; unmatched bases: 6. This CDR3 region has 18 residues. The germline V gene encodes CDR1 MNHEY and CDR2 SMNVEV (reference sequence). CDR3 amino acids: CASSFTGTGFSGANVLTF. CDR3 sequence (DNA): TGTGCCAGCAGTTTCACCGGGACAGGGTTCTCTGGGGCCAACGTCCTGACTTTC.

The chain couples TRBV2 to TRBJ1-1; 7 bases line up with TRBD1. Germline V CDR1 and CDR2: SNHLY, FYNNEI. This CDR3 spans 15 amino acids. Germline trimming cut 4 bases from V and 0 bases from J; bases unmatched to any gene: 5. The CDR3 loop reads CASSGGQALNTEAFF. In nucleotides, the CDR3 is TGTGCCAGCAGTGGAGGACAGGCCTTGAACACTGAAGCTTTCTTT.

The V gene is TRBV9, the J gene TRBJ1-6; possible D gene TRBD1, 5 bases. Trimming removed 2 bases at V and 9 bases at J, with 9 bases between. This CDR3 is built from 13 residues. Germline V gene lookup returns CDR1 SGDLS and CDR2 YYNGEE. This chain's CDR3 is CASSVEGRSPLHF. CDR3 in DNA: TGTGCCAGCAGCGTGGAGGGGCGTTCACCCCTCCACTTT.

The rearrangement joins TRBV4-1 to TRBJ1-2; weak D call: TRBD1 (5 bases). The germline V gene has CDR1 MGHRA and CDR2 YSYEKL. This CDR3 spans 16 amino acids. The ends were cut back, 4 bases at V and 4 bases at J, with 19 bases in the middle. CDR3 in DNA: TGCGCCAGCAGCCTAAGATTTGGGGGGGAAGGCTATGGCTACACCTTC. Encoded protein: CASSLRFGGEGYGYTF.

The J gene is TRBJ1-2, the V gene TRBV13; 7 bases line up with TRBD1. CDR3 size: 19 residues. The J segment lost 2 bases and the V segment lost 4 bases, leaving 19 bases of the junction unmatched. Looked up from germline, CDR1 is PRHDT and CDR2 is FYEKMQ (reference sequence). The CDR3 DNA sequence: TGTGCCAGCAGCTGGGGACAGTATTTCAAATTCGACTGGAACTATGGCTACACCTTC. Translated, it gives CASSWGQYFKFDWNYGYTF.

The rearrangement joins TRBV10-3 to TRBJ2-3; 13 nucleotides align to TRBD2. The J segment lost 4 bases and the V segment lost 0 bases, leaving 1 base of the junction unmatched. The CDR3 has 16 residues. Germline values: CDR1 ENHRY, CDR2 SYGVKD. In DNA form, the CDR3 reads TGTGCCATCAGTGAGTCCGGACTAGCGGGGGCAGATACGCAGTATTTT. Translation: CAISESGLAGADTQYF.

The chain recombines TRBV12-5 with TRBJ1-1, with 7 bases matching TRBD1. The CDR3 length is 15 residues. The germline CDR1 and CDR2 sequences are LGHNT and FRNRAP. With 1 base clipped from V and 4 bases from J, the junction kept 6 bases outside the gene matches. The CDR3 nucleotides are TGTGCTAGTGGTTTGGGTGAGACAGGGCCCACTGAAGCTTTCTTT. As protein: CASGLGETGPTEAFF.

The CDR3, as DNA: TGCGCCAGCAGCTTGAGCGGGGGAAGCTCCTACGAGCAGTACTTC. Its protein product is CASSLSGGSSYEQYF. The rearrangement links TRBV5-1 to TRBJ2-7; 8 bases are shared with TRBD2. Looked up from germline, CDR1 is SGHRS and CDR2 is YFSETQ. This CDR3 region has 15 residues. V lost 1 base to trimming and J lost 0 bases; unmatched junction nucleotides: 3.

The chain carries TRBV27 and TRBJ1-4; a weak D match, TRBD1 (5 bases). This CDR3 region has 15 residues. Trimming cost V 4 bases and J 8 bases, with 17 bases left between them. CDR1 is MNHEY and CDR2 is SMNVEV in the germline V gene (reference sequence). DNA for the CDR3: TGTGCCAGCAGTTCAGACAGCGCACCGAGGGAAAAACTGTTTTTT. Protein product: CASSSDSAPREKLFF.

The chain recombines TRBV12-3 or TRBV12-4 with TRBJ1-2, with 10 positions matching TRBD1. The length of the CDR3 is 13 residues. The ends lost 7 bases at V and 4 bases at J; junction bases unmatched: 3. In DNA form, the CDR3 reads TGTGCCAGCACTGGGACAGGGGCCTATGGCTACACCTTC. Its translation: CASTGTGAYGYTF.

V and J are TRBV15 and TRBJ1-4; no definite D call. In germline, CDR1 is LNHNV, CDR2 YYDKDF (reference sequence). The length of the CDR3 is 12 residues. Trimming took 8 bases from V and 10 from J, leaving 14 bases between them. DNA for the CDR3: TGTGCCACCCGAAATATGGAGGGAAAACTGTTTTTT. This codes for CATRNMEGKLFF.

This chain links TRBV12-3 or TRBV12-4 with TRBJ1-1; tentative D call: TRBD1 (6 bases). The CDR3 is made up of 13 amino acids. With 8 bases removed from V and 3 bases from J, the gap between germline ends came to 13 bases. This CDR3 reads CASGPGQHTEAFF. DNA for the CDR3: TGTGCCAGCGGCCCAGGACAGCACACTGAAGCTTTCTTT.

The CDR3 loop reads CASRRGMGSEAFF. The DNA for the CDR3 is TGTGCCAGCAGGAGAGGGATGGGCTCTGAAGCTTTCTTT. This rearrangement joins TRBV6-5 to TRBJ1-1; unclear D gene. The CDR3 length is 13 residues. The ends were cut back, 6 bases at V and 6 bases at J, with 14 bases in the middle. The germline gives CDR1 MNHEY, CDR2 SVGAGI.